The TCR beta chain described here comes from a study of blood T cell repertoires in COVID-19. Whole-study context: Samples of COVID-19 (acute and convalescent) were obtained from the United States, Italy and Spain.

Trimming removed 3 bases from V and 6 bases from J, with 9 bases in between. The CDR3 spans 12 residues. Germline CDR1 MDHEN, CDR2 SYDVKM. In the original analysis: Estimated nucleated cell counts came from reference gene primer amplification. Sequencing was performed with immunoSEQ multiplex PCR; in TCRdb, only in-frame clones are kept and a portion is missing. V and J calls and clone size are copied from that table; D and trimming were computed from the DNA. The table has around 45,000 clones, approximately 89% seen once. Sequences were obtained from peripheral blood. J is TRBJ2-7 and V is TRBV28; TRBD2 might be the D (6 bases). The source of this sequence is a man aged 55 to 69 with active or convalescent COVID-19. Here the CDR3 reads CASSFLGGEQYF. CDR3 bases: TGTGCCAGCAGTTTTCTGGGAGGCGAGCAGTACTTC.